This T cell receptor (beta chain) was profiled in a study of blood T cell repertoires in COVID-19. Overall study context: Samples taken during acute and convalescent COVID-19 were collected in the United States, Italy and Spain. Nucleic acid was either cDNA or gDNA, and it came from T cells, B-cell-depleted T cells, or PBMCs.

The germline gives CDR1 MNHEY, CDR2 SVGEGT. Trimming pared 6 bases from V and 2 bases from J, leaving 8 bases between. The CDR3 is 13 residues long. Clones were sequenced by immunoSEQ multiplex PCR, and TCRdb holds only the in-frame ones, with some missing. The profile shows a few hundred thousand clones, around 90% of them singletons. The sample taken for sequencing was peripheral blood. The source of this sequence is a human donor in a cohort sampled during active COVID-19. The chain is built from TRBV6-2 or TRBV6-3 and TRBJ1-5, with D uncertain. The CDR3 DNA sequence: TGTGCCAGCAGCCCGACTGGCAATCAGCCCCAGCATTTT. Its protein is CASSPTGNQPQHF.